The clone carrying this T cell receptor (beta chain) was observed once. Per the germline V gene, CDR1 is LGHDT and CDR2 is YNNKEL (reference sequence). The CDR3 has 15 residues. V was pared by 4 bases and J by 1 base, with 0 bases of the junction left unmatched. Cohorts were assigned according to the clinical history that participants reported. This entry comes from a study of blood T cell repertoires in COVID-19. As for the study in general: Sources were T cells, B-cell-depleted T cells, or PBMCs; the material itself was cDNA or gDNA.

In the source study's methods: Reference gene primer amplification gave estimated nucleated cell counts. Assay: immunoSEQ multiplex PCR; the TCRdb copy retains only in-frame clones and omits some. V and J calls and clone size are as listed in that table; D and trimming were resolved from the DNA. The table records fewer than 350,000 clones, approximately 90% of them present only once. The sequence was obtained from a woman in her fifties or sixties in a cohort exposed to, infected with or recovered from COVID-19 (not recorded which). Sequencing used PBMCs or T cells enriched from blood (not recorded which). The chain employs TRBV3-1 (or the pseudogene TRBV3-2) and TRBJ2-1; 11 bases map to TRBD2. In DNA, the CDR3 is TGTGCCAGCAGCCCTAGCGGGAGGTCCTACAATGAGCAGTTCTTC. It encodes CASSPSGRSYNEQFF.